This TCR beta chain was identified in a study of cytomegalovirus exposure and HLA in healthy donors. Regarding the study as a whole: A highly shared variant cluster was judged a likely technical artifact.

Both 60 Vbeta primers and 13 Jbeta primers went into the PCR. TCRdb keeps only in-frame clones here, not all; method: immunoSEQ multiplex PCR. Here the sample spans about 130,000 clones, approximately 80% being singletons. V lost 4 bases and J lost 4, with 13 bases in between. Germline assignment: CDR1 SQVTM and CDR2 ANQGSEA. This CDR3 comprises 13 residues. In this sample, this clone turned up once. Its antigen remains unknown. The chain combines TRBV29-1 with TRBJ2-5; tentative D call: TRBD1 (6 bases). Material: PBMCs. The receptor's source is a male donor in good health and CMV-seropositive. The CDR3 bases are TGCAGCGTTGCATCAGGGGCGCCAGAGACCCAGTACTTC. Amino acid sequence: CSVASGAPETQYF.